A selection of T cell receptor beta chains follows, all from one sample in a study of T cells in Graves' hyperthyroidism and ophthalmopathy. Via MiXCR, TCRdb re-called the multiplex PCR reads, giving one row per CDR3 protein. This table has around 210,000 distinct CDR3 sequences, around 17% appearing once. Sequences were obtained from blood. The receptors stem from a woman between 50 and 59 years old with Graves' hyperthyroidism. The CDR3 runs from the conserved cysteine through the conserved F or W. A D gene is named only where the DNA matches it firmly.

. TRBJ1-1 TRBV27 CASSLQGMNTEAFF
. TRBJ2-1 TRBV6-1 CASSQGTNYNEQFF
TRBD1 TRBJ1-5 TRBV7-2 CASSLYRGQNQPQHF
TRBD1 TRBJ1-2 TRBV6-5 CASSYSQGAYGYTF
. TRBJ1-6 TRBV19 CASKTAGVGNSPLHF
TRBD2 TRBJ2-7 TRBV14 CASSQNLRLAGSSYEQYF
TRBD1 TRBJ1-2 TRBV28 CASNLGTGYGYTF
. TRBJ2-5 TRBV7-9 CASSFVALETQYF
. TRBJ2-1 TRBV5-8 CASSPVLGFYNEQFF
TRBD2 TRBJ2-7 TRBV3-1 CASSQGASGRGSYEQYF
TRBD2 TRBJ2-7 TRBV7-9 CASSPTGTSFYEQYF
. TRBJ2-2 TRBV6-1 CASRRDSTGGLFF
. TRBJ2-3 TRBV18 CASSHPDATSTDTQYF
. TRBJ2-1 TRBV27 CATSPGLSYNEQFF
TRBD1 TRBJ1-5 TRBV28 CASSPQTGYYQPQHF
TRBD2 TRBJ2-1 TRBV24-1 CATSDLPGTSDNEQFF
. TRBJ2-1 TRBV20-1 CSARAGYNEQFF
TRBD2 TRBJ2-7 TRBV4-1 CASSQGLAGDYEQYF
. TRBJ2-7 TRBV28 CASSQPQSSYEQYF
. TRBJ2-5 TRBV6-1 CASSVRQFTDF
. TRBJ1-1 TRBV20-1 CSAADRLVAFF
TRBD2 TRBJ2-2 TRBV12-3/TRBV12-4 CASSLTGGPDGELFF
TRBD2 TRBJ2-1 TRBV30 CAYFGTSGSSSYNEQFF